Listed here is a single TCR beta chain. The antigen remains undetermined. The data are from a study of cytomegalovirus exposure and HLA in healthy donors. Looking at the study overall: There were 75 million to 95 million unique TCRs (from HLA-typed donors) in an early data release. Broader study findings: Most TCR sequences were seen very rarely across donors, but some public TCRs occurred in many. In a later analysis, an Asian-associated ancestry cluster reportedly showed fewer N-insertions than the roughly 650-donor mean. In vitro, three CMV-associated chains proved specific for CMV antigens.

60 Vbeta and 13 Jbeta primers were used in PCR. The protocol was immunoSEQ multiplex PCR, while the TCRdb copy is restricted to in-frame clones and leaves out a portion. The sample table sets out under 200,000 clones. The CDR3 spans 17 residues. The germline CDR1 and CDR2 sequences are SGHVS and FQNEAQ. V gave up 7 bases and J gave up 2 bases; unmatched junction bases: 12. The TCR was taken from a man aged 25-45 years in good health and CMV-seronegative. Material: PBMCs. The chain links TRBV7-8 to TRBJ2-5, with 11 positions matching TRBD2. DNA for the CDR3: TGTGCCAGCATACATCAGAGACTAGCGGGGAGACAAGAGACCCAGTACTTC. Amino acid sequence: CASIHQRLAGRQETQYF.